This T cell receptor (beta chain) was identified in a study of control samples from healthy donors and cancer patients. Clones were sequenced by immunoSEQ multiplex PCR, and TCRdb holds only the in-frame ones, with some missing. This sample has 150,000 to 200,000 clones; about 86% occur once, and the top ten carry approximately 1.6%. There are 18 residues in the CDR3. The germline CDR1 and CDR2 sequences are LNHDA and SQIVND (reference sequence). Germline trimming cut 6 bases from V and 3 bases from J; bases unmatched to any gene: 17. This chain joins TRBV19 and TRBJ1-1; 9 bases match TRBD1. This receptor was taken from a man between 18 and 35 years old in good health. Sequencing was performed on blood. The chain's CDR3 is CASRLGQGRTRKHTEAFF. In nucleotides, the CDR3 is TGTGCCAGTAGACTTGGACAGGGGCGAACCAGAAAGCACACTGAAGCTTTCTTT.